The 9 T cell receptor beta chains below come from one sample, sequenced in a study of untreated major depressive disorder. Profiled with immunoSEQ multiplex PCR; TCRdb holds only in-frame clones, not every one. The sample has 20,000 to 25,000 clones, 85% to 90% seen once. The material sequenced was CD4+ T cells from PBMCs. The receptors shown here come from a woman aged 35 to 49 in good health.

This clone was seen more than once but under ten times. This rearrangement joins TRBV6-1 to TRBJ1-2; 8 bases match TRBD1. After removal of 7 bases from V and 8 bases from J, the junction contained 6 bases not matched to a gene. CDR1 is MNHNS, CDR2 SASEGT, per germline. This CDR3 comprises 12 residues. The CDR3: CASTRTGLGYTF. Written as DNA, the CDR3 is TGTGCCAGCACCCGGACAGGGTTGGGCTACACCTTC.

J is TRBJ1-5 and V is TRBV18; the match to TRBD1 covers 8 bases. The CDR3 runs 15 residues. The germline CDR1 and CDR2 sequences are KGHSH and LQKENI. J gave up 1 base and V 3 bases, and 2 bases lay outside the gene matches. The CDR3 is CASSPQGASNQPQHF. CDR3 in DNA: TGTGCCAGCTCACCCCAGGGGGCGAGCAATCAGCCCCAGCATTTT.

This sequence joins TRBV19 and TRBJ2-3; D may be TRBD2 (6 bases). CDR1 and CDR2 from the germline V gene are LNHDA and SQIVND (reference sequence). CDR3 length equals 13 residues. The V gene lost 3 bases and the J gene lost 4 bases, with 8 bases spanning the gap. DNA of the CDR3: TGTGCCAGTAGTATGGGGGGTCCAGATACGCAGTATTTT. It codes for CASSMGGPDTQYF.

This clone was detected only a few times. This CDR3 is CASSLQGGNTEAFF. The CDR3 nucleotides are TGTGCCAGCAGTTTACAGGGGGGGAACACTGAAGCTTTCTTT. The chain uses TRBV28 and TRBJ1-1, with TRBD1 identical over 7 bases. The CDR3 contains 14 residues. Trimming cost V 2 bases and J 1 base; bases outside gene matches: 1. CDR1 is MDHEN and CDR2 is SYDVKM in the germline V gene.

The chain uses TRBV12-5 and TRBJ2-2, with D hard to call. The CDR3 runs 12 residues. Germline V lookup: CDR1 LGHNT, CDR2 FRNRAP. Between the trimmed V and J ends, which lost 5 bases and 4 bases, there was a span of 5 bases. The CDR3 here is CASGLLTGELFF. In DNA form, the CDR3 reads TGTGCTAGTGGTCTACTCACCGGGGAGCTGTTTTTT.

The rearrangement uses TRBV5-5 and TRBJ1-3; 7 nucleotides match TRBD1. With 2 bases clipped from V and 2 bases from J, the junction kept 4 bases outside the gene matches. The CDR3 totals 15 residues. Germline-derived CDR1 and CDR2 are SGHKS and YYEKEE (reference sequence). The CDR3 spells CASSFGQDPGNTIYF. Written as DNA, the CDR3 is TGTGCCAGCAGCTTTGGACAGGACCCTGGAAACACCATATATTTT.

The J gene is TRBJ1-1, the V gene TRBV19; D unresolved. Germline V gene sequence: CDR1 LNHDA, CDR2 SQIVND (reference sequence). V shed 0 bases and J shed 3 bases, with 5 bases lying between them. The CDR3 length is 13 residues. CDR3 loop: CASSIDWDTEAFF. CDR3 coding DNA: TGTGCCAGTAGTATAGACTGGGACACTGAAGCTTTCTTT.

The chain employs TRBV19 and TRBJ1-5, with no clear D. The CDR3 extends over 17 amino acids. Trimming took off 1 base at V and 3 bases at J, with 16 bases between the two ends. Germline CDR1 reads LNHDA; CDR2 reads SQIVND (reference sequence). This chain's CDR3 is CASSIVPEVSSNQPQHF. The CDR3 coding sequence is TGTGCCAGTAGTATAGTTCCAGAAGTATCTTCCAATCAGCCCCAGCATTTT.

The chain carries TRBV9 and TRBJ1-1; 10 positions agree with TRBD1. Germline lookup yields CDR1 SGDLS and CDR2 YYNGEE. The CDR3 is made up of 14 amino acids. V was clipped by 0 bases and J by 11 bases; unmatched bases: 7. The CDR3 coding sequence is TGTGCCAGCAGCGTAGGAGGGGGGGACAGGGGTGCTTTCTTT. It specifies CASSVGGGDRGAFF.